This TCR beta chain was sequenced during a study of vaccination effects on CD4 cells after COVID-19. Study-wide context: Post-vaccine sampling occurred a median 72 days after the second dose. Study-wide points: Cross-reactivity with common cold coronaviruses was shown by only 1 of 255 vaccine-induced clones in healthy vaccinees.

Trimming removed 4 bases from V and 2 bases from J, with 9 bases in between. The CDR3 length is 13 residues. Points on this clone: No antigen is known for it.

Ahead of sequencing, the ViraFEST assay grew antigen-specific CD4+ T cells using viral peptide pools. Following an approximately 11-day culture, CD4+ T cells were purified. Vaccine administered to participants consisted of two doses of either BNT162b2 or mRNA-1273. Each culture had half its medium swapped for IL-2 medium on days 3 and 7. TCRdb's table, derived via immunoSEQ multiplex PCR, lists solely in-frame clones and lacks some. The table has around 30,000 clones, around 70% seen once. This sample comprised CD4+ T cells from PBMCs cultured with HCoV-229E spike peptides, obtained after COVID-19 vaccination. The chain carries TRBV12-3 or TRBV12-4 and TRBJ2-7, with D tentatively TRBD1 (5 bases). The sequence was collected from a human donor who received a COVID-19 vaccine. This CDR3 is CASSSGPPYEQYF. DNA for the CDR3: TGTGCCAGCAGTTCAGGGCCCCCCTACGAGCAGTACTTC.